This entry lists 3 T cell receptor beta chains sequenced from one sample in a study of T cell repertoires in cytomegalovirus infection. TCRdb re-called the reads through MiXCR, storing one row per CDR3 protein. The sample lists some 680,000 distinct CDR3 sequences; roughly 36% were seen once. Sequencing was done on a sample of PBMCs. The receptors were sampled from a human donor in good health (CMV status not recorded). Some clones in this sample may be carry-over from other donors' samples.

CDR3 in amino acids: CATSRTRGPADTQYF. As DNA, the CDR3 is TGTGCCACCAGCAGAACGCGGGGGCCGGCAGATACGCAGTATTTT. The rearrangement uses TRBV15 and TRBJ2-3; a possible D gene is TRBD2 (7 bases). The V gene's germline CDR1 is LNHNV and CDR2 YYDKDF (reference sequence). The CDR3 is 15 amino acids. V shed 2 bases and J shed 4 bases, with 13 bases lying between them.

The CDR3 protein is CSAISGLAGGPSVNEQFF. CDR3 bases: TGCAGTGCTATTTCTGGACTAGCGGGAGGGCCGTCGGTCAATGAGCAGTTCTTC. The chain has TRBV20-1 and TRBJ2-1, with 15 nucleotides matching TRBD2. Germline lookup yields CDR1 DFQATT and CDR2 SNEGSKA (reference sequence). The ends lost 4 bases at V and 6 bases at J; junction bases unmatched: 13. CDR3 size: 18 residues.

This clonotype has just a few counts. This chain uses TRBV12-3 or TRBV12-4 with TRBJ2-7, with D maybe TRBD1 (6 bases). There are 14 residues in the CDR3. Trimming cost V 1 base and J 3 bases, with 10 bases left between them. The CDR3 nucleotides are TGTGCCAGCAGTTTAGAATCAGGGGACTACGAGCAGTACTTC. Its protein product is CASSLESGDYEQYF.